The entry below describes one TCR beta chain. What it binds is unknown. This sample is part of a study of cytotoxic CD8 clonotypes in ibrutinib-treated CLL. At the level of the study: The patients, under 13 relapsed/refractory and approximately 16 treatment-naive, included 17 who were IGHV unmutated.

Frozen PBMC stocks contributed roughly 2.1 micrograms of genomic DNA to the TCR beta libraries. Study-level points and caveats: At the start, clonality exceeded age-matched healthy donors and followed circulating CD8+ T-cell counts.

The CDR3 consists of 14 residues. Trimming cost V 4 bases and J 8 bases, with 17 bases left between them. Germline V gives CDR1 KGHSH, CDR2 LQKENI. The data were produced by immunoSEQ multiplex PCR, yet TCRdb's version contains in-frame clones alone and is incomplete. The table shows approximately 150,000 clones, with roughly 90% occurring only once. The sequencing here drew on PBMCs, taken at disease progression, from a patient treated with ibrutinib. The receptor was derived from a human donor with chronic lymphocytic leukemia. The rearrangement uses TRBV18 and TRBJ1-2; unclear D gene. The CDR3 here is CASSQSFGSDGYTF. DNA of the CDR3: TGTGCCAGCTCACAATCCTTCGGGTCGGACGGCTACACCTTC.